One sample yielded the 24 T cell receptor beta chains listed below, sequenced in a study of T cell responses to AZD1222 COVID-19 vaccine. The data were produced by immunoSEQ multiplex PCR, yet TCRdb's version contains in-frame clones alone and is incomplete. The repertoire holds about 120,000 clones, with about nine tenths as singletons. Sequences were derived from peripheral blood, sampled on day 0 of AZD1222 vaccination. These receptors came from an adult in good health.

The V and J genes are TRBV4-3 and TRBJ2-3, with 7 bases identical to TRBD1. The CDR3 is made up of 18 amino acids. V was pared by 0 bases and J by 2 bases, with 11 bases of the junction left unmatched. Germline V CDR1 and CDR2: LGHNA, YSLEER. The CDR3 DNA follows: TGCGCCAGCAGCCAAGACGCTGCCTGGGGACAGATCACAGATACGCAGTATTTT. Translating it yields CASSQDAAWGQITDTQYF.

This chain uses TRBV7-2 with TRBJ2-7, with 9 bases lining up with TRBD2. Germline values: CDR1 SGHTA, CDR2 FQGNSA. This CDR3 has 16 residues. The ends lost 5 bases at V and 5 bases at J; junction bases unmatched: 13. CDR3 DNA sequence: TGTGCCAGCAGCCAACATGTAGCGGGGGATGTCGACGAGCAGTACTTC. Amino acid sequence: CASSQHVAGDVDEQYF.

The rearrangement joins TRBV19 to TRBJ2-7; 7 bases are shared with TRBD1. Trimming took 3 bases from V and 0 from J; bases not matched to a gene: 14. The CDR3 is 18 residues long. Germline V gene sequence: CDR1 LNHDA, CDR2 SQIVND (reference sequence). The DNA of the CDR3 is TGTGCCAGTAGTATGGACAGGCGGTTTTCTGGAAGCTCCTACGAGCAGTACTTC. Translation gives CASSMDRRFSGSSYEQYF. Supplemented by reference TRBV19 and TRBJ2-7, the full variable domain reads DGGITQSPKYLFRKEGQNVTLSCEQNLNHDAMYWYRQDPGQGLRLIYYSQIVNDFQKGDIAEGYSVSREKKESFPLTVTSAQKNPTAFYLCASSMDRRFSGSSYEQYFGPGTRLTVT.

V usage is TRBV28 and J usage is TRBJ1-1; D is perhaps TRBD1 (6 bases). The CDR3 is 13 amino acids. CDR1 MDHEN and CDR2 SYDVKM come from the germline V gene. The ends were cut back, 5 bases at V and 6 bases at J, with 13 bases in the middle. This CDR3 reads CASSRSQGPEAFF. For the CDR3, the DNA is TGTGCCAGCAGTCGCTCACAGGGACCTGAAGCTTTCTTT.

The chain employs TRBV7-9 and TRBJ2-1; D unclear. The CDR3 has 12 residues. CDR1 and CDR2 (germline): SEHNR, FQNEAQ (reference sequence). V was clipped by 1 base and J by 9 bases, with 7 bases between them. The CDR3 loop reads CASSLEIGEQFF. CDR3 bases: TGTGCCAGCAGCTTAGAGATCGGTGAGCAGTTCTTC.

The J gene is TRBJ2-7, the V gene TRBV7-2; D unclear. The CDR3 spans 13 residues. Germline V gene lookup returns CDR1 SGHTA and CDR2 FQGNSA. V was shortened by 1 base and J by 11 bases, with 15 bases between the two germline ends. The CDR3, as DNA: TGTGCCAGCAGCTTAGGCCTGCAGGATCTGGAGTACTTC. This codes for CASSLGLQDLEYF.

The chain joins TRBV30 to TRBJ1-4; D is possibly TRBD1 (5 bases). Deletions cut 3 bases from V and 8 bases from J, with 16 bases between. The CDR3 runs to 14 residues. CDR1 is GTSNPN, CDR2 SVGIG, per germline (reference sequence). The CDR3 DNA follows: TGTGCCTGGAGCACCGGGACGAGCGAGGAAAAACTGTTTTTT. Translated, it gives CAWSTGTSEEKLFF.

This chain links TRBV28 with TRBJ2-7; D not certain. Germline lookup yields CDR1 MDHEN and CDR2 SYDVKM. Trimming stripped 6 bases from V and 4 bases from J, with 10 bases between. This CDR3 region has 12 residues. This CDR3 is CASRARVYEQYF. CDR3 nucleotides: TGTGCCAGCAGAGCTCGGGTTTACGAGCAGTACTTC.

The CDR3 coding sequence is TGCGCCAGCAGCTTGGGACAGGGGGCTAACCAGCCCCAGCATTTT. As protein: CASSLGQGANQPQHF. This sequence joins TRBV5-1 and TRBJ1-5, with 10 positions matching TRBD1. CDR3 length equals 15 residues. With 0 bases clipped from V and 7 bases from J, the junction kept 4 bases outside the gene matches. CDR1 and CDR2 from the germline V gene are SGHRS and YFSETQ.

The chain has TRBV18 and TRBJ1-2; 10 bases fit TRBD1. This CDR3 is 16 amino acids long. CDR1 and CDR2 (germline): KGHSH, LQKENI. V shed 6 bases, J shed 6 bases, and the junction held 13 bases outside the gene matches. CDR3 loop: CASSLNTPGQGNGYTF. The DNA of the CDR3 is TGTGCCAGCTCCCTAAATACACCGGGACAGGGGAATGGCTACACCTTC.

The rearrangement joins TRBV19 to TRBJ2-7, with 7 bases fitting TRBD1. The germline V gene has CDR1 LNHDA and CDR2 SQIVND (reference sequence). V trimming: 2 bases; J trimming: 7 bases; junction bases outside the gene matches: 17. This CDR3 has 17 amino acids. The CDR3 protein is CASSIRLGQLGSGEQYF. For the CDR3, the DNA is TGTGCCAGTAGTATACGCCTGGGACAGTTGGGGTCCGGTGAGCAGTACTTC.

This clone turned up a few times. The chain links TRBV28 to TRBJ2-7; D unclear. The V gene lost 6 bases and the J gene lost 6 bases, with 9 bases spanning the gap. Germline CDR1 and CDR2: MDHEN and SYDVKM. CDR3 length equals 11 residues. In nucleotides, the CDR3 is TGTGCCAGCAGCAGGAAGAGCGAGCAGTACTTC. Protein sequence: CASSRKSEQYF.

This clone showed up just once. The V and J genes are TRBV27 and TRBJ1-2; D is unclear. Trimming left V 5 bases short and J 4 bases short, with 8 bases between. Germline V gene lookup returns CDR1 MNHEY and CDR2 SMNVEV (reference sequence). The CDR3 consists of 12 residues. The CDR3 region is CASSKNGYGYTF. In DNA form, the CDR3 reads TGTGCCAGCAGTAAGAACGGCTATGGCTACACCTTC.

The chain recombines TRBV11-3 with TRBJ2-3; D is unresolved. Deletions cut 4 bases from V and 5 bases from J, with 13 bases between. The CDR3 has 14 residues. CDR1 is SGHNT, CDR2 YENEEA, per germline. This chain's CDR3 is CASSSPGVVDTQYF. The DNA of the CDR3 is TGTGCCAGCAGCTCTCCTGGTGTGGTAGATACGCAGTATTTT. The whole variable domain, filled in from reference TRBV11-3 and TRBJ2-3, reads EAGVVQSPRYKIIEKKQPVAFWCNPISGHNTLYWYLQNLGQGPELLIRYENEEAVDDSQLPKDRFSAERLKGVDSTLKIQPAELGDSAVYLCASSSPGVVDTQYFGPGTRLTVL.

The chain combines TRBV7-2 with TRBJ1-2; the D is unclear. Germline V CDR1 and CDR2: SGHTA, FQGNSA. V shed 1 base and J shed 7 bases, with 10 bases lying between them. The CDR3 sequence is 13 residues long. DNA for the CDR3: TGTGCCAGCAGCTTAGAACCTGGCCGTGGCTACACCTTC. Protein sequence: CASSLEPGRGYTF.

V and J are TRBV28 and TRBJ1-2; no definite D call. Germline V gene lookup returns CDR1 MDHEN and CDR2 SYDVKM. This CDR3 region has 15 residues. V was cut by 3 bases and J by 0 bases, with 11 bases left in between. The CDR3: CASSLEGGANYGYTF. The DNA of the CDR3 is TGTGCCAGCAGTTTGGAGGGTGGGGCTAACTATGGCTACACCTTC.

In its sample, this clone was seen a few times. The CDR3 nucleotides are TGTGCCAGCAGTTACTTACAGGGTTTGGGGGAGCTGTTTTTT. Protein product: CASSYLQGLGELFF. V and J are TRBV6-2 or TRBV6-3 and TRBJ2-2; D perhaps matches TRBD1 (6 bases). The V and J ends lost 1 base and 8 bases respectively, with 11 bases between them. Germline CDR1 MNHEY, CDR2 SVGEGT. This CDR3 comprises 14 residues.

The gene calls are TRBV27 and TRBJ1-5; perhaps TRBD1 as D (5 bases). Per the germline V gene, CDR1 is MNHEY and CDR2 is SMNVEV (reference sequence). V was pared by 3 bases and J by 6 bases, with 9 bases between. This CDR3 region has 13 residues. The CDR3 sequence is CASSLAGLQPQHF. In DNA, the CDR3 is TGTGCCAGCAGTTTGGCAGGGCTTCAGCCCCAGCATTTT.

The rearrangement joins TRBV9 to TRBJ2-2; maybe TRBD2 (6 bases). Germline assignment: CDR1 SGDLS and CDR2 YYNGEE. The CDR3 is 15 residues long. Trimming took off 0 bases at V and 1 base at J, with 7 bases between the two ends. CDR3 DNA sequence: TGTGCCAGCAGCGTAGGGGGGGTGAACACCGGGGAGCTGTTTTTT. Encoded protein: CASSVGGVNTGELFF.

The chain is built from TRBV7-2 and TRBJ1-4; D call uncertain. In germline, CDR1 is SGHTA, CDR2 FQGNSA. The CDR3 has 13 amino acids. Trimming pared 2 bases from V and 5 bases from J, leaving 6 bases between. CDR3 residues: CASSLRENEKLFF. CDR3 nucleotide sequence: TGTGCCAGCAGCTTAAGAGAAAATGAAAAACTGTTTTTT.

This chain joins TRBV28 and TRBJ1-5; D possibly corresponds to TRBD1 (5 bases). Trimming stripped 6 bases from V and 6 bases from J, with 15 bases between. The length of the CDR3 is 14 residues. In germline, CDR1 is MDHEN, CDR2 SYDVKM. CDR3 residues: CASSPAGDGQPQHF. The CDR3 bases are TGTGCCAGCAGCCCCGCCGGGGACGGTCAGCCCCAGCATTTT.

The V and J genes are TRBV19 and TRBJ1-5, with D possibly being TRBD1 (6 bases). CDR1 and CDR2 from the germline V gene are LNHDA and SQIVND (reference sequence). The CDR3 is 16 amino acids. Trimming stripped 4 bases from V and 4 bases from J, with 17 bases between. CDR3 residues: CASSTLAGTSNQPQHF. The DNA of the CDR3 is TGTGCCAGTAGTACCCTCGCCGGGACATCTAATCAGCCCCAGCATTTT.

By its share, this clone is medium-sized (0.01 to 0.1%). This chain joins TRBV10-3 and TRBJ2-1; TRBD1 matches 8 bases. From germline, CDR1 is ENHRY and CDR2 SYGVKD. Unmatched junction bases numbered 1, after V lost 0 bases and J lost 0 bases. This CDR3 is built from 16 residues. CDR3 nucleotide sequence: TGTGCCATCAGTGAGTCAACAGGGGGCTCCTACAATGAGCAGTTCTTC. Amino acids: CAISESTGGSYNEQFF.

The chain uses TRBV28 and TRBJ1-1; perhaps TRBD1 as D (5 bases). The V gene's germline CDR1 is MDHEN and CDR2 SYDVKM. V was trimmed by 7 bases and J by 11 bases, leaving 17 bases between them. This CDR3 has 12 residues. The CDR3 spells CASIPPGAVAFF. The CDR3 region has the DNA TGTGCCAGCATTCCCCCCGGGGCTGTGGCTTTCTTT.